This is a list of T cell receptor beta chains from one sample in a study of shared clonotypes between healthy human individuals. Produced via immunoSEQ multiplex PCR; TCRdb's table is partial and in-frame only. The repertoire holds a few million clones, with less than 95% as singletons. Sample: naive CD4+ T cells from PBMCs. These receptors were collected from a man aged 18 to 29 in good health. Some clones in this sample may be carry-over from other donors' samples. CDR3s include the opening cysteine and the closing phenylalanine or tryptophan. D genes are given only for firm matches. Size values are once, few and many counts, or a class for expanded clones, and some rows have none.

d_gene,abundance,j_gene,v_gene,CDR3nt,CDR3aa
.,.,TRBJ2-1,TRBV5-6,TGTGCCAGCAGCTTGGTCCAGTCCTACAATGAGCAGTTCTTC,CASSLVQSYNEQFF
.,.,TRBJ1-4,TRBV28,TGTGCCAGCAATAATTTCAAGGGGTCTGGTGAAAAACTGTTTTTT,CASNNFKGSGEKLFF
TRBD1,.,TRBJ1-5,TRBV2,TGTGCCAGCCAGAGACAGGGGTATAGCAATCAGCCCCAGCATTTT,CASQRQGYSNQPQHF
.,.,TRBJ1-3,TRBV19,TGTGCCAGTAGTATAACCGGAAACACCATATATTTT,CASSITGNTIYF
.,.,TRBJ2-5,TRBV9,TGTGCCAGCAGCGTTTTGACGGGGGGCGGCGAGACCCAGTACTTC,CASSVLTGGGETQYF
TRBD1,few,TRBJ1-5,TRBV19,TGTGCCAGTAGAAGAGGGGACAGTGTCCTCAATCAGCCCCAGCATTTT,CASRRGDSVLNQPQHF
.,.,TRBJ2-7,TRBV6-6,TGTGCCAGCATCAAGGGGCAGGGCTCCTACGAGCAGTACTTC,CASIKGQGSYEQYF
.,.,TRBJ1-1,TRBV6-5,TGTGCCAGCTCGCCTCACGGGGGCTCCGGCACTGAAGCTTTCTTT,CASSPHGGSGTEAFF
.,.,TRBJ2-1,TRBV6-5,TGTGCCAGCAGTGTCAGGGGGGCCTACAATGAGCAGTTCTTC,CASSVRGAYNEQFF
TRBD2,.,TRBJ2-5,TRBV27,TGTGCCAGCAGTTTAGGACCTCCACTCAGCGGGAGGGCTTACCAAGAGACCCAGTACTTC,CASSLGPPLSGRAYQETQYF
TRBD2,.,TRBJ2-1,TRBV7-3,TGTGCCAGCAGCCCCTCCTCCCCCGGGGGGAGGGATGAGCAGTTCTTC,CASSPSSPGGRDEQFF
.,once,TRBJ1-2,TRBV6-5,TGTGCCAGCAGGATAGGACTAAACTATGGCTACACCTTC,CASRIGLNYGYTF
.,.,TRBJ2-7,TRBV28,TGTGCCAGCAGCCATAGGACAGCGTCCCTCTCCTACGAGCAGTACTTC,CASSHRTASLSYEQYF
.,.,TRBJ1-6,TRBV6-5,TGTGCCAGCAGCGCACAGGTTATTCTTTCACCCCTCCACTTT,CASSAQVILSPLHF
.,.,TRBJ2-7,TRBV28,TGTGCCAGCAGCGTCTCATCGTCCCCGCAGTACTTC,CASSVSSSPQYF
TRBD1,few,TRBJ1-1,TRBV5-1,TGCGCCAGCAGCTGGACAGGGCTGGACACTGAAGCTTTCTTT,CASSWTGLDTEAFF
TRBD1,.,TRBJ1-4,TRBV5-1,TGCGCCAGCAGCTTGGGAAAATCGACAGGGGGCGCTGCTAATGAAAAACTGTTTTTT,CASSLGKSTGGAANEKLFF
.,.,TRBJ2-3,TRBV18,TGTGCCAGCTCACCGTCCTCCACCCCTAGCACAGATACGCAGTATTTT,CASSPSSTPSTDTQYF
.,.,TRBJ2-7,TRBV7-2,TGTGCCAGCAGCTGGGGACAACACTACGAGCAGTACTTC,CASSWGQHYEQYF
.,.,TRBJ2-7,TRBV7-9,TGTGCCAGCAGCTTAGGGTCGACAGGTAGGGGTTCCTACGAGCAGTACTTC,CASSLGSTGRGSYEQYF
.,.,TRBJ2-3,TRBV5-1,TGCGCCAGCAGCTGGCTAGGCGCTGAAGATACGCAGTATTTT,CASSWLGAEDTQYF
TRBD1,.,TRBJ2-3,TRBV25-1,TGTGCCAGCAGCGAAGAGGGACAGGGGCGAGCAGATACGCAGTATTTT,CASSEEGQGRADTQYF
.,.,TRBJ2-7,TRBV6-5,TGTGCCAGCATCGGACGCCGGGACCCCTACGAGCAGTACTTC,CASIGRRDPYEQYF
TRBD2,.,TRBJ2-2,TRBV30,TGTGCCTTCTCGGGGGGTTTGACCGGGGAGCTGTTTTTT,CAFSGGLTGELFF
.,.,TRBJ2-7,TRBV28,TGTGCCAGCACCCTCCGGGGGGCCGCCTACGAGCAGTACTTC,CASTLRGAAYEQYF
.,.,TRBJ1-2,TRBV19,TGTGCCAGTAGTATAGGCGGGAACTATGGCTACACCTTC,CASSIGGNYGYTF
.,.,TRBJ1-1,TRBV5-6,TGTGCCAGCAGCTTGCTCGCTGAAGCTTTCTTT,CASSLLAEAFF
TRBD1,.,TRBJ1-4,TRBV30,TGTGCCTGGGCCCCGGACAGGGTTGAAAAACTGTTTTTT,CAWAPDRVEKLFF
TRBD2,.,TRBJ2-1,TRBV7-3,TGTGCCAGCAGCTTATTGTACAGTGCTAGCGGGAGTACGGATGAGCAGTTCTTC,CASSLLYSASGSTDEQFF
TRBD2,.,TRBJ2-1,TRBV2,TGTGCCAGCTCGGCGGGAGGGTTTAACTTTGGTGAGCAGTTCTTC,CASSAGGFNFGEQFF
.,.,TRBJ2-3,TRBV18,TGTGCCAGCTCACCCTATCGGGGGGCGCACGCAGATACGCAGTATTTT,CASSPYRGAHADTQYF
.,.,TRBJ1-1,TRBV27,TGTGCCAGCAGTTTATTAAGTCCAGGGTTGAACACTGAAGCTTTCTTT,CASSLLSPGLNTEAFF
.,.,TRBJ1-2,TRBV28,TGTGCCAGCAGTTCCCCGGACCTTCTAGGAGGCTACACCTTC,CASSSPDLLGGYTF
.,.,TRBJ2-7,TRBV6-1,TGTGCCAGCAGCCCCCCCCAAGCGCATACCTACGAGCAGTACTTC,CASSPPQAHTYEQYF
TRBD2,.,TRBJ2-5,TRBV18,TGTGCCAGCTCACCGATCATACTAGCGGGAGAAGAGACCCAGTACTTC,CASSPIILAGEETQYF
TRBD2,once,TRBJ2-5,TRBV9,TGTGCCAGCAGCGTAGGGCCTAGCGGGTACCAAGAGACCCAGTACTTC,CASSVGPSGYQETQYF
.,.,TRBJ1-1,TRBV7-3,TGTGCCAGCAGCTTAGCCCGGAACACTGAAGCTTTCTTT,CASSLARNTEAFF
TRBD1,.,TRBJ2-7,TRBV19,TGTGCCAGTAGTACTGACACGGGGACAGGGGAGGACGAGCAGTACTTC,CASSTDTGTGEDEQYF
TRBD2,.,TRBJ2-2,TRBV5-8,TGTGCCAGCAGCTTGGTGGTTCAAGCGGGAACCGTCGGGGAGCTGTTTTTT,CASSLVVQAGTVGELFF
.,once,TRBJ1-1,TRBV7-3,TGTGCCAGCAGCTTGGGCAGGGGGAACACTGAAGCTTTCTTT,CASSLGRGNTEAFF
.,.,TRBJ2-7,TRBV18,TGTGCCAGCTCACCGGACGGGCGGGACGAGCAGTACTTC,CASSPDGRDEQYF
.,.,TRBJ1-4,TRBV7-9,TGTGCCAGCAGCTTTTGGACAGCTCATAATGAAAAACTGTTTTTT,CASSFWTAHNEKLFF
TRBD1,once,TRBJ2-5,TRBV29-1,TGCAGCTCGGGACAGCAAGAGACCCAGTACTTC,CSSGQQETQYF
.,.,TRBJ2-1,TRBV5-4,TGTGCCAGCAGCTTGGTCGGCGGAAGCTCCTACAATGAGCAGTTCTTC,CASSLVGGSSYNEQFF